This paragraph reports one T cell receptor beta chain. Germline values: CDR1 SGHNT, CDR2 YENEEA. The ends lost 5 bases at V and 7 bases at J; junction bases unmatched: 8. This CDR3 is 15 amino acids long. The sample is drawn from a study of blood T cell repertoires in COVID-19. Study processing details: Counts of nucleated cells, estimated from reference gene primer amplification, were obtained. Libraries were prepared by immunoSEQ multiplex PCR; TCRdb keeps only in-frame clonotypes and omits some of them. V and J calls and clone size are copied from that table; D and trimming were computed from the DNA. Counted here are about 240,000 clones, about 88% occurring once; the ten biggest clones make up under 9%.

This TCR was sampled from a woman aged 65 to 85 with active or convalescent COVID-19. The source material was peripheral blood. The rearrangement uses TRBV11-3 and TRBJ1-6; TRBD1 agrees at 7 bases. The CDR3, as DNA: TGTGCCAGCAGCATGGGGGACAGTGAGAATTCACCCCTCCACTTT. It is translated as CASSMGDSENSPLHF.